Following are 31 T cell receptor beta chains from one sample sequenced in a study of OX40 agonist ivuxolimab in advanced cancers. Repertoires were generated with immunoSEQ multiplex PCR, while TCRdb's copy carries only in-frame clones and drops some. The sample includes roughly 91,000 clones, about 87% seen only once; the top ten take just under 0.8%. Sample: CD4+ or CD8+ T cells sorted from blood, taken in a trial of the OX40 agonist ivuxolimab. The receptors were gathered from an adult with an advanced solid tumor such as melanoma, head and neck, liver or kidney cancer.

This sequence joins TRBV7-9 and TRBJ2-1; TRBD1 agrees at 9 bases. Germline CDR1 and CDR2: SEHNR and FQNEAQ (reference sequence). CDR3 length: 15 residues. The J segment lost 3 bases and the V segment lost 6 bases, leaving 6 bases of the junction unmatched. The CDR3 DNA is TGTGCCAGCAGGGAAACAGGGGGCGTCTACAATGAGCAGTTCTTC. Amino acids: CASRETGGVYNEQFF.

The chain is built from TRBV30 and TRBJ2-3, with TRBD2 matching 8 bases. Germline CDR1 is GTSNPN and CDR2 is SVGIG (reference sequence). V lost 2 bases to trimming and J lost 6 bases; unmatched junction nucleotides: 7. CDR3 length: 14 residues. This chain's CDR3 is CAWSTSGGRDTQYF. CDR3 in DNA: TGTGCCTGGAGTACTAGCGGCGGCAGGGATACGCAGTATTTT.

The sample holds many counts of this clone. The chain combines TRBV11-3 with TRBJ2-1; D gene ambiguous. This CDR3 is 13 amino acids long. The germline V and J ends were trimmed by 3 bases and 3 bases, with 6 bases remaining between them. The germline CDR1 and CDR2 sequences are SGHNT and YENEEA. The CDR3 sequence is CASSLNLYNEQFF. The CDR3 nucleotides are TGTGCCAGCAGCTTGAACCTCTACAATGAGCAGTTCTTC.

DNA for the CDR3: TGCGCCAGCACTACGGGGGACAGGGGAGGAACTAATGAAAAACTGTTTTTT. Translating it yields CASTTGDRGGTNEKLFF. The rearrangement links TRBV5-1 to TRBJ1-4; 10 positions agree with TRBD1. CDR1 is SGHRS, CDR2 YFSETQ, per germline. The CDR3 is 17 amino acids. The V and J ends lost 6 bases and 1 base, in that order; junction bases with no gene match: 9. Using reference TRBV5-1 and TRBJ1-4 for the parts outside the CDR3, the full variable domain is KAGVTQTPRYLIKTRGQQVTLSCSPISGHRSVSWYQQTPGQGLQFLFEYFSETQRNKGNFPGRFSGRQFSNSRSEMNVSTLELGDSALYLCASTTGDRGGTNEKLFFGSGTQLSVL.

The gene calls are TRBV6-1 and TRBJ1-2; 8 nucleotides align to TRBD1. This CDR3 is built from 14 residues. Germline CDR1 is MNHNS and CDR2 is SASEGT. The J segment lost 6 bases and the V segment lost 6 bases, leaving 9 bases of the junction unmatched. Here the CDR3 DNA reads TGTGCCAGCAGCCCTCTCGACAGGGGACATGGCTACACCTTC. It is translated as CASSPLDRGHGYTF.

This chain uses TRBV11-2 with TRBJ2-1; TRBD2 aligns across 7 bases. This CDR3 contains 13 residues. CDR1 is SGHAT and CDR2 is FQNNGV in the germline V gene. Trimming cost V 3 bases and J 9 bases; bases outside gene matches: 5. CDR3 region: CASSLGSGFEQFF. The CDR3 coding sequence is TGTGCCAGCAGCTTGGGTAGCGGGTTTGAGCAGTTCTTC.

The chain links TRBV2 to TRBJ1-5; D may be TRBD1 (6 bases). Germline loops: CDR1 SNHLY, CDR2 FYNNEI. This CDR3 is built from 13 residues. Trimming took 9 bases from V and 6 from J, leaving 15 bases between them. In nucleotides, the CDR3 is TGTGCCAGTAGCACAGGGATCTTTCAGCCCCAGCATTTT. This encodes CASSTGIFQPQHF.

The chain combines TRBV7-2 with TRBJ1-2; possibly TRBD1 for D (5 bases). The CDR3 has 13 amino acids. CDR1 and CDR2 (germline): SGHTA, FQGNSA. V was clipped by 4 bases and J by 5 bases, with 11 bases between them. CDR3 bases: TGTGCCAGCAGCTATGGGACTGAATATGGCTACACCTTC. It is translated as CASSYGTEYGYTF. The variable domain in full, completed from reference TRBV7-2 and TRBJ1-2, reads GAGVSQSPSNKVTEKGKDVELRCDPISGHTALYWYRQSLGQGLEFLIYFQGNSAPDKSGLPSDRFSAERTGGSVSTLTIQRTQQEDSAVYLCASSYGTEYGYTFGSGTRLTVV.

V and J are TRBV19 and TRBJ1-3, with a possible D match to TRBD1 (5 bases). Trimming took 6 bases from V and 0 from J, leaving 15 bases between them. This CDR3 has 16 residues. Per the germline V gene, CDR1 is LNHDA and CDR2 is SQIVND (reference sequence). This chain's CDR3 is CASSLNRDGSGNTIYF. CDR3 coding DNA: TGTGCCAGTAGCCTAAATCGGGACGGCTCTGGAAACACCATATATTTT.

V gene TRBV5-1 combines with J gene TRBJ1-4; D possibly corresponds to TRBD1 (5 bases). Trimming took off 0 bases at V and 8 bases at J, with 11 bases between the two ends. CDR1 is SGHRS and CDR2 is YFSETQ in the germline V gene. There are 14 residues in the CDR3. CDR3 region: CASSLVGASEKLFF. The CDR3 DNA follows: TGCGCCAGCAGCTTGGTAGGGGCTTCGGAAAAACTGTTTTTT.

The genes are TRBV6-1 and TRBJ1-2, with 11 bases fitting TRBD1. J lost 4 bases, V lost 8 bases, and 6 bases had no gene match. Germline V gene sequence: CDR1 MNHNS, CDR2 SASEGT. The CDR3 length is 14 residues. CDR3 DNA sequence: TGTGCCAGCTGCGGACAGGGGGCGGTCTATGGCTACACCTTC. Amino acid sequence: CASCGQGAVYGYTF.

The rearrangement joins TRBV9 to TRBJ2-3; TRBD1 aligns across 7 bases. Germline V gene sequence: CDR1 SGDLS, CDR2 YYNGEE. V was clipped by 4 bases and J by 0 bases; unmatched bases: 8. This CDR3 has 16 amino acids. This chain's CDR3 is CASSPTGTASTDTQYF. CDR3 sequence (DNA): TGTGCCAGCAGCCCAACCGGGACAGCTAGCACAGATACGCAGTATTTT.

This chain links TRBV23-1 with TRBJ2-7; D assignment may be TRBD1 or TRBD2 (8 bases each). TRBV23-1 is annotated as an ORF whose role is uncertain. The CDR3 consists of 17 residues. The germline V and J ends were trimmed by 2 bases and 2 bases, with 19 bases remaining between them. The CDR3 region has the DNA TGCGCCAGCAGTCAACGGGAGGGGCAGGGGGCGACCTACGAGCAGTACTTC. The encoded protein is CASSQREGQGATYEQYF.

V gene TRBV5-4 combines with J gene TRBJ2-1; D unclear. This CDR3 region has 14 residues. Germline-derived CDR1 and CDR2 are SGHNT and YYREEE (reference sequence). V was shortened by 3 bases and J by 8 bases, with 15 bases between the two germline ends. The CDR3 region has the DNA TGTGCCAGCAGCTCCGGGCCGTCCACGGATGAGCAGTTCTTC. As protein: CASSSGPSTDEQFF.

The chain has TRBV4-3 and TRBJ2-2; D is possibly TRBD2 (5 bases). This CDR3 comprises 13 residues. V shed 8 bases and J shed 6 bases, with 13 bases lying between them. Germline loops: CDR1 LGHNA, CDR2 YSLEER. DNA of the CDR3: TGCGCCAGCGCCCCGGGATTGGCCGGGGAGCTGTTTTTT. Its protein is CASAPGLAGELFF.

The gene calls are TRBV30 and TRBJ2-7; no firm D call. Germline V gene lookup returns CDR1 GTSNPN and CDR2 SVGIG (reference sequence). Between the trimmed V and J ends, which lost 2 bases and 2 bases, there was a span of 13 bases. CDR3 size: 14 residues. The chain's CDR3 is CAWSRPDLPYEQYF. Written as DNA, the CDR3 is TGTGCCTGGAGTCGGCCAGACCTACCCTACGAGCAGTACTTC.

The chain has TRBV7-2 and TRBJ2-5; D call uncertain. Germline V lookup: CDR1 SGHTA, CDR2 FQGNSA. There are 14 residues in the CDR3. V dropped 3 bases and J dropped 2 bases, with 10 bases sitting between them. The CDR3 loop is CASSFLGKQETQYF. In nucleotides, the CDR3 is TGTGCCAGCAGCTTTCTTGGCAAACAAGAGACCCAGTACTTC.

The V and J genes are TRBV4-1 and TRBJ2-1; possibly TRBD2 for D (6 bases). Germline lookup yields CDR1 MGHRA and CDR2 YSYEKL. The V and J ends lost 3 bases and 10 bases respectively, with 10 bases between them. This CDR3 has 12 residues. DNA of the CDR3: TGCGCCAGCAGCCAGACTAGTCAGGAGCAGTTCTTC. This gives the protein CASSQTSQEQFF.

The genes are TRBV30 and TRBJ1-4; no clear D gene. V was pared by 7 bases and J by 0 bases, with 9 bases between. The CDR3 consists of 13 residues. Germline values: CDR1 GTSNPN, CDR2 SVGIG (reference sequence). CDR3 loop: CAYGRSTNEKLFF. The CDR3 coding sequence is TGTGCCTACGGCCGCTCAACTAATGAAAAACTGTTTTTT.

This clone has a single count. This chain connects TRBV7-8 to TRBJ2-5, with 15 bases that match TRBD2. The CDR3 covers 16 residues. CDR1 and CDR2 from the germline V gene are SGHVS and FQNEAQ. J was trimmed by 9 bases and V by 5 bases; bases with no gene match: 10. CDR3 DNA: TGTGCCAGCAGCCCGGGGACTAGCGGGGGGCTTGGGGCCCAGTACTTC. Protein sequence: CASSPGTSGGLGAQYF.

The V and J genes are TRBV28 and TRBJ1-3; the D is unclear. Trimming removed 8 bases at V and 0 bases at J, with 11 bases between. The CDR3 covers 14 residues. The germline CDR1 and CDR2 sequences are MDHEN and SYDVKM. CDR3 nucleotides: TGTGCCAGCCAAGCCTCAATCTCTGGAAACACCATATATTTT. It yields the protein CASQASISGNTIYF.

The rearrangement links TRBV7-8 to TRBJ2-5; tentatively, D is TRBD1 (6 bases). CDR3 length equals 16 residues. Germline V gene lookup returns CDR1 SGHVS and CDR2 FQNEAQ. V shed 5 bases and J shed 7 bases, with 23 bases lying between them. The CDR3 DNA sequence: TGTGCCAGCAGCACCCCCTTTCGGGACAAAATGTGGACCCAGTACTTC. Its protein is CASSTPFRDKMWTQYF. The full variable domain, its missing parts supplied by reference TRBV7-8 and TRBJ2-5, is GAGVSQSPRYKVAKRGQDVALRCDPISGHVSLFWYQQALGQGPEFLTYFQNEAQLDKSGLPSDRFFAERPEGSVSTLKIQRTQQEDSAVYLCASSTPFRDKMWTQYFGPGTRLLVL.

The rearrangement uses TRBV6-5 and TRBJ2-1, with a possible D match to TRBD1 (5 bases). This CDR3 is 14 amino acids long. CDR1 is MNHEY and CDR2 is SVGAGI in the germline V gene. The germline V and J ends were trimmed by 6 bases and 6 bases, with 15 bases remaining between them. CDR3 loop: CASSTFGARNEQFF. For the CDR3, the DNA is TGTGCCAGCAGCACCTTTGGGGCCCGCAATGAGCAGTTCTTC.

The DNA for the CDR3 is TGCGCCAGCAGCTTAGCGGGGATTAATGAAAAACTGTTTTTT. This codes for CASSLAGINEKLFF. The chain carries TRBV5-1 and TRBJ1-4; D ambiguous. CDR3 length: 14 amino acids. V dropped 2 bases and J dropped 4 bases, with 9 bases sitting between them. Germline CDR1 SGHRS, CDR2 YFSETQ.

CDR3 residues: CASSWPGVNYGYTF. The CDR3 nucleotides read TGTGCCAGCAGCTGGCCCGGGGTGAACTATGGCTACACCTTC. The J gene is TRBJ1-2, the V gene TRBV5-6, with D unresolved. CDR1 and CDR2 (germline): SGHDT, YYEEEE. CDR3 length: 14 residues. V dropped 3 bases and J dropped 2 bases, with 11 bases sitting between them.

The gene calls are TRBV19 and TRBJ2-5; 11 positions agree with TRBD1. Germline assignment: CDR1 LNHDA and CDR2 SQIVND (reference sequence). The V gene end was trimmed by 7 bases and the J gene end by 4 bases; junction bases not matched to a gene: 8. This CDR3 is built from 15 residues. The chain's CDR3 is CASTLGTGGGETQYF. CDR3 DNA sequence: TGTGCCAGTACTCTGGGGACAGGGGGAGGAGAGACCCAGTACTTC.

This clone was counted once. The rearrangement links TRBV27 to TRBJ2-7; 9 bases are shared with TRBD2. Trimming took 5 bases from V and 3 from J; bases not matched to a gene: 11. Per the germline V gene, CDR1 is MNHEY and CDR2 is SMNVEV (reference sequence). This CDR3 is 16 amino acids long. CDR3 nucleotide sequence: TGTGCCAGCAGTCCCCTCCTAGGCGGGGGGGACTACGAGCAGTACTTC. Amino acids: CASSPLLGGGDYEQYF.

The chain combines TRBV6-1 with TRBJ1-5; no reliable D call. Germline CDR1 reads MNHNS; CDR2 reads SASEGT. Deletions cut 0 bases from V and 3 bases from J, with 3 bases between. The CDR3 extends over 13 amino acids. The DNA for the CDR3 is TGTGCCAGCAGTGAAGCGGTCAATCAGCCCCAGCATTTT. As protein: CASSEAVNQPQHF.

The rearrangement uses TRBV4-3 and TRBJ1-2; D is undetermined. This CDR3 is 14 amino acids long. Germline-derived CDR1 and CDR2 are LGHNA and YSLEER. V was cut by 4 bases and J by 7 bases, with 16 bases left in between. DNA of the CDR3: TGCGCCAGCAGCCCCTTGCGAGGGAGTGGTGGCTACACCTTC. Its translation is CASSPLRGSGGYTF.

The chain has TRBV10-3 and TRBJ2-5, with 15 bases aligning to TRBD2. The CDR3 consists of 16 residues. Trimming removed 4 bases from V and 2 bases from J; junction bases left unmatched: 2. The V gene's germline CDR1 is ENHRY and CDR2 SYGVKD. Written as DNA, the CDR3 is TGTGCCATCAGTGCCGGACTAGCGGGGGGGCAAGAGACCCAGTACTTC. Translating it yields CAISAGLAGGQETQYF.

CDR3 nucleotide sequence: TGTGCCAGCTCACCAAGGGGTCTCGAGCAGTACTTC. Residues: CASSPRGLEQYF. The chain recombines TRBV18 with TRBJ2-7, with D perhaps TRBD1 (5 bases). Trimming removed 2 bases from V and 6 bases from J, with 8 bases in between. The CDR3 is 12 residues long. Per germline, CDR1 KGHSH and CDR2 LQKENI.